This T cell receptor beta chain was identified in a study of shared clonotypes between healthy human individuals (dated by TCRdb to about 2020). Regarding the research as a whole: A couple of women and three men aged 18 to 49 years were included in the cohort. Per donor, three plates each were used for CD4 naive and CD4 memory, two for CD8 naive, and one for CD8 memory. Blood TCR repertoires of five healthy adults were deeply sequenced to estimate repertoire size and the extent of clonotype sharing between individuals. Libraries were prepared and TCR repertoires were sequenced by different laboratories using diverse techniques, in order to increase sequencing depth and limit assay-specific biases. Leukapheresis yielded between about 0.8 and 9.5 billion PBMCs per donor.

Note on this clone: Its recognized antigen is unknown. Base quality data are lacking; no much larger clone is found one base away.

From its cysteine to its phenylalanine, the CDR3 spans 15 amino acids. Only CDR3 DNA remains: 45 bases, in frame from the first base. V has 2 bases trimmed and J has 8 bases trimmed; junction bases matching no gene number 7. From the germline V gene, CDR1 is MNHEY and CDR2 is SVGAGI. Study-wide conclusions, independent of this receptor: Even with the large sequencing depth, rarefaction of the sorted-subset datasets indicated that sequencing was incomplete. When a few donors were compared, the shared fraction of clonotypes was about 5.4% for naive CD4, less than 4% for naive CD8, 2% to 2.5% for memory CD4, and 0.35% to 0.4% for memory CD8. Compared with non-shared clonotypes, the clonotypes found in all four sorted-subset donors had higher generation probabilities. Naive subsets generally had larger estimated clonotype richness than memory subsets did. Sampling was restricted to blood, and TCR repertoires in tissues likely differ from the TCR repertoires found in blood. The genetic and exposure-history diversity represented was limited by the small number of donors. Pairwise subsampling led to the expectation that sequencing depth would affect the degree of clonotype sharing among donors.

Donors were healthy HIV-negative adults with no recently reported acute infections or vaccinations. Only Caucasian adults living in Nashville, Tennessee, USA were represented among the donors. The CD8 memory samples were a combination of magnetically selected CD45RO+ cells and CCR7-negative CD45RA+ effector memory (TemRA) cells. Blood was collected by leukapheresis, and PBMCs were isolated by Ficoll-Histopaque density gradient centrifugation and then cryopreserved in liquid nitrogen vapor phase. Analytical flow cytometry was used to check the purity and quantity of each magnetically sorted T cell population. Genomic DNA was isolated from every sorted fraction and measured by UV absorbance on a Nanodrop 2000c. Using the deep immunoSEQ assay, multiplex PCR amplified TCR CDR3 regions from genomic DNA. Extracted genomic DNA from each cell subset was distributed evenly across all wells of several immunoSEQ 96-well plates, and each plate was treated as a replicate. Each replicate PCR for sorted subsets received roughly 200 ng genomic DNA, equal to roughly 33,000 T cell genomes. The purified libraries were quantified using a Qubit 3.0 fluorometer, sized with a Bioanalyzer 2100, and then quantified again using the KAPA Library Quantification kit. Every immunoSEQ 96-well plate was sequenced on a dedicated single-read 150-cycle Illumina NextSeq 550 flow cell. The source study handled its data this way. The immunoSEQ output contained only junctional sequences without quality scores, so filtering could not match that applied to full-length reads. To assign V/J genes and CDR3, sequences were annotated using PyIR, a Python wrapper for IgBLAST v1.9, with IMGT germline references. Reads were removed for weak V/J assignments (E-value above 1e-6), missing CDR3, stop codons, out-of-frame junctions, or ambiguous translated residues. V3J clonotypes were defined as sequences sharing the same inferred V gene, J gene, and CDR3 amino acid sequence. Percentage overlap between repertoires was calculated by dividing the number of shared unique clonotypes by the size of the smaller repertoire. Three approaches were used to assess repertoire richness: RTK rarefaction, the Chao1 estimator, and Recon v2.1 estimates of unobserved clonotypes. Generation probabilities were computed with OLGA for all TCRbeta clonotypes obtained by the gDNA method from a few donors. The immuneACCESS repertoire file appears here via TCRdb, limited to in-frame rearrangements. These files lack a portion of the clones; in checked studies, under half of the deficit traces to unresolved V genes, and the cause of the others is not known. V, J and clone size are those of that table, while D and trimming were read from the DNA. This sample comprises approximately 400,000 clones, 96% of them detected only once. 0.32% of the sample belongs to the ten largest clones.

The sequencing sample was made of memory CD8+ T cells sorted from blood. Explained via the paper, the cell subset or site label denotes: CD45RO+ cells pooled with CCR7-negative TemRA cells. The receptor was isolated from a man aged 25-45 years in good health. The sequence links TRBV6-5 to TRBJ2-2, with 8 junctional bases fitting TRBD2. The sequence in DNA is TGTGCCAGCAGTTACGGCGGGGGGCCAAAGGGGGAGCTGTTTTTT. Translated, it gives CASSYGGGPKGELFF.